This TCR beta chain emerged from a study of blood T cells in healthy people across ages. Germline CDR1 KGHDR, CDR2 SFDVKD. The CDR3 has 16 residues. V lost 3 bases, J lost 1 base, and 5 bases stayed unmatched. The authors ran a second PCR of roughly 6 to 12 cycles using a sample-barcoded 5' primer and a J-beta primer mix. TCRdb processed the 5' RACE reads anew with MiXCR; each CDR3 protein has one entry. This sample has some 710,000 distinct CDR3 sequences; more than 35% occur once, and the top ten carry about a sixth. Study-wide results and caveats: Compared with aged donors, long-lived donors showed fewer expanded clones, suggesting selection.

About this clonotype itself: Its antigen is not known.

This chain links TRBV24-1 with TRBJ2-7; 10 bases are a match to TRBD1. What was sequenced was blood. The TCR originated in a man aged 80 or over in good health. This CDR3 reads CATSDAGTGASYEQYF. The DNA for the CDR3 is TGTGCCACCAGTGATGCCGGGACAGGGGCTTCCTACGAGCAGTACTTC.